This TCR beta chain was sequenced for a study of T-cell memory formation after mild COVID-19. Study information: In these data, TCR clusters were largely donor specific. General study results and limits: There was a balanced CD4/CD8 profile in clones contracting day 15 to 85, and later expanders leaned CD4+. Second-wave clones with a day 37 peak had unconfirmed SARS-CoV-2 specificity.

5'RACE with constant-segment primers built TCRalpha and TCRbeta cDNA libraries with UMIs. MiXCR was run by TCRdb on the 5' RACE reads, yielding one entry per CDR3 protein. Of roughly 620,000 distinct CDR3 sequences in the sample, roughly 17% were seen once. This clonotype has just a few counts. Its antigen is currently unknown. CDR1 and CDR2 (germline): SEHNR, FQNEAQ (reference sequence). V was cut by 0 bases and J by 5 bases, with 14 bases left in between. CDR3 length equals 15 residues. The genes are TRBV7-9 and TRBJ2-7; D is possibly TRBD2 (5 bases). Material: PBMCs or a T cell subset sorted from them (not recorded which). The TCR originated in an adult woman who had mild COVID-19 (a few samples of this study predate the infection). Cell type and time point are not known. The DNA for the CDR3 is TGTGCCAGCAGCTTAGCGCTCGGGAAGCGCGACGAGCAGTACTTC. Residues: CASSLALGKRDEQYF.